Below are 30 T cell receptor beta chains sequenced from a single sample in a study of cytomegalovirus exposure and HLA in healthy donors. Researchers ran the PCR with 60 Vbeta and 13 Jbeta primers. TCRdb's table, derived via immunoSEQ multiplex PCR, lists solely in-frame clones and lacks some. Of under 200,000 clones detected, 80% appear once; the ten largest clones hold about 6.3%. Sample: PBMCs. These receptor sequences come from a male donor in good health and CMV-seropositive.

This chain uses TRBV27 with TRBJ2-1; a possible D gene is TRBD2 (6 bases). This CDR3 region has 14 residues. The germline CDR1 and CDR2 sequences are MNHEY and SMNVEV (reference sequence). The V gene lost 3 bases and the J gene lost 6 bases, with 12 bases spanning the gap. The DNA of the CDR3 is TGTGCCAGCAGTTTTTCTAGCGCCTTCAATGAGCAGTTCTTC. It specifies CASSFSSAFNEQFF.

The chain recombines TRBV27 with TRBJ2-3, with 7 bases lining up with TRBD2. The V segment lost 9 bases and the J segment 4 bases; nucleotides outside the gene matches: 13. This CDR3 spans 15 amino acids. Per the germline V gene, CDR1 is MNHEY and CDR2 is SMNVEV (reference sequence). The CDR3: CASLGLPLKSDTQYF. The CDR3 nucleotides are TGTGCCAGTTTGGGACTACCTCTGAAGTCAGATACGCAGTATTTT.

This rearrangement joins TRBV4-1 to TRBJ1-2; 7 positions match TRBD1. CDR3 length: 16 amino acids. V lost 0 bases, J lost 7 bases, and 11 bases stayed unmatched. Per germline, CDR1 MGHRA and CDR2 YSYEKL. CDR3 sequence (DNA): TGCGCCAGCAGCCAAGATAGGGGGCCGGGGGCCGGTGGCTACACCTTC. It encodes CASSQDRGPGAGGYTF.

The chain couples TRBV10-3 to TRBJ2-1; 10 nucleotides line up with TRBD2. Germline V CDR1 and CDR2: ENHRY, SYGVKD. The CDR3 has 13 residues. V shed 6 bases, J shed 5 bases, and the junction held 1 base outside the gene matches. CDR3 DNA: TGTGCCATCAGCGGACTAGCGGACAATGAGCAGTTCTTC. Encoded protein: CAISGLADNEQFF.

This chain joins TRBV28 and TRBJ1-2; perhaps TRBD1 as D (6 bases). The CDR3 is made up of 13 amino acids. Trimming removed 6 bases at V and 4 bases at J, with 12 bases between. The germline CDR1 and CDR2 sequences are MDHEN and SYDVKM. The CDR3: CASRPGQLYGYTF. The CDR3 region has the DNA TGTGCCAGCAGGCCTGGACAGCTCTATGGCTACACCTTC.

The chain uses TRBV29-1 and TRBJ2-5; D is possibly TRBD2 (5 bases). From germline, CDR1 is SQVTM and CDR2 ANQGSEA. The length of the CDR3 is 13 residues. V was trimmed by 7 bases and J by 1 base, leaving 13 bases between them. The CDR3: CSALGVAQETQYF. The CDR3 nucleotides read TGCAGCGCCCTCGGGGTGGCCCAAGAGACCCAGTACTTC.

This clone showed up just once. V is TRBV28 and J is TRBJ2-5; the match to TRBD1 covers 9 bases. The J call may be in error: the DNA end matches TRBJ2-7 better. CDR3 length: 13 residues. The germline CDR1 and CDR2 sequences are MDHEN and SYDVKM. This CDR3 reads CASNSGQGYEQYF. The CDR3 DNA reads TGTGCCAGCAACTCGGGACAGGGCTACGAGCAGTACTTC.

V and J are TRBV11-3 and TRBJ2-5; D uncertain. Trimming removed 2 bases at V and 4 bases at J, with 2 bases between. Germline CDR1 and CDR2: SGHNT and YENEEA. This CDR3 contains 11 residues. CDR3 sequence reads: CASSLRETQYF. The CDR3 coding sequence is TGTGCCAGCAGCTTACGAGAGACCCAGTACTTC.

CDR3 nucleotide sequence: TGTGCCAGCAGTGAAGCTCAACTGACTTGGGAGCCCCAGCATTTT. Translated: CASSEAQLTWEPQHF. This chain uses TRBV6-1 with TRBJ1-5; D gene unclear. The CDR3 extends over 15 amino acids. Trimming took 0 bases from V and 8 from J, leaving 14 bases between them. Germline CDR1 MNHNS, CDR2 SASEGT.

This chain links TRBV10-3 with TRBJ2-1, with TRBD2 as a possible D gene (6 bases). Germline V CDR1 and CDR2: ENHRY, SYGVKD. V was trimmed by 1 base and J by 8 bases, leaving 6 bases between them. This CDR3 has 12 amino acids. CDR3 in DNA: TGTGCCATCAGTGAGTTAGCGGATGAGCAGTTCTTC. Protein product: CAISELADEQFF.

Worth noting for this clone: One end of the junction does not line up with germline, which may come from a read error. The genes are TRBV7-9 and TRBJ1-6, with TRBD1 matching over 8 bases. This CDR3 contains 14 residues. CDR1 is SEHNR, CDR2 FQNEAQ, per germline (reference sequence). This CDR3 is CSSSLGTGGSPLHF. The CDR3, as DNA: TGTTCCAGCAGCTTAGGGACAGGAGGGTCACCCCTCCACTTT.

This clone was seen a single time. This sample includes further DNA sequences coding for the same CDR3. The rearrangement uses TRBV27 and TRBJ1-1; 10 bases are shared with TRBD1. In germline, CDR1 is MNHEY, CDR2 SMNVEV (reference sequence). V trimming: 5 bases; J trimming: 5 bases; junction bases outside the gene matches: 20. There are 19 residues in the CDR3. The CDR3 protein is CASSPLIDRGRWKGTEAFF. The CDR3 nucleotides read TGTGCCAGCAGTCCCCTTATCGACAGGGGGCGATGGAAAGGGACTGAAGCTTTCTTT.

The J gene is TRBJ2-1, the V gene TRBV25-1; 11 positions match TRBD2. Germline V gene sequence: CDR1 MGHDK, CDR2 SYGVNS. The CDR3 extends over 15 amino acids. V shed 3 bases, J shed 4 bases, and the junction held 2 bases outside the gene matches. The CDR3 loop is CASSDLAGGYNEQFF. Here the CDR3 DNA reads TGTGCCAGCAGTGACCTAGCGGGAGGATACAATGAGCAGTTCTTC.

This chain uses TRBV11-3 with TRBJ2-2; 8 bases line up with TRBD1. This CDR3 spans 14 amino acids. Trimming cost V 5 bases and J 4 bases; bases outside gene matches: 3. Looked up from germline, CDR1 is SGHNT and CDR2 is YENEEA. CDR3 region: CASSPTGGTGELFF. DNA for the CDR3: TGTGCCAGCAGCCCAACAGGGGGCACCGGGGAGCTGTTTTTT.

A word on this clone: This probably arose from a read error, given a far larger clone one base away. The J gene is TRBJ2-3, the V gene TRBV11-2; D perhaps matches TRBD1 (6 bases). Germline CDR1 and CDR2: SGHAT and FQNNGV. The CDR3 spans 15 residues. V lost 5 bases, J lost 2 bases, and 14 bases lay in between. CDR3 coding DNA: TGTGCCAGCAGCCTCCGGACAGAAAACACAGATACGCAGTATTTT. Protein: CASSLRTENTDTQYF.

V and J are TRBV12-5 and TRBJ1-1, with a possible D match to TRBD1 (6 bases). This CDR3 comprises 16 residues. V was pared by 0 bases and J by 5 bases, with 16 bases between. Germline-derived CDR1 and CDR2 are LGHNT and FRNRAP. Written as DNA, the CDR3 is TGTGCTAGTGGTTTGGTCCCCCCAACAGGGCGTACTGAAGCTTTCTTT. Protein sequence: CASGLVPPTGRTEAFF.

As DNA, the CDR3 is TGTGCCAGCAGCCCTCCCGTGCGGCAGGGGATGGCTTTCTTT. As protein: CASSPPVRQGMAFF. The chain combines TRBV14 with TRBJ1-1, with D possibly matching TRBD1 (6 bases). V was pared by 4 bases and J by 11 bases, with 20 bases between. The length of the CDR3 is 14 residues. Germline values: CDR1 SGHDN, CDR2 FVKESK. The variable domain in full, with the rest retrieved from reference TRBV14 and TRBJ1-1, is EAGVTQFPSHSVIEKGQTVTLRCDPISGHDNLYWYRRVMGKEIKFLLHFVKESKQDESGMPNNRFLAERTGGTYSTLKVQPAELEDSGVYFCASSPPVRQGMAFFGQGTRLTVV.

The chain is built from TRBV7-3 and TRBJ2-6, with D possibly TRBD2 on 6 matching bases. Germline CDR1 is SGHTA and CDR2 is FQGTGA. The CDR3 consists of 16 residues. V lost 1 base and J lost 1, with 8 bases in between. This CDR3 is CASSLNSGSGANVLTF. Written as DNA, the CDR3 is TGTGCCAGCAGCTTAAACAGCGGGTCTGGGGCCAACGTCCTGACTTTC.

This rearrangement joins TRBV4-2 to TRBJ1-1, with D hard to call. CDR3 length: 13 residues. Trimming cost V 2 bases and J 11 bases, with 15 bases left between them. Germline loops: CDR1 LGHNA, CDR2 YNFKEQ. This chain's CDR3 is CASSQHTGLGAFF. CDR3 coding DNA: TGTGCCAGCAGCCAACACACGGGTCTTGGGGCTTTCTTT.

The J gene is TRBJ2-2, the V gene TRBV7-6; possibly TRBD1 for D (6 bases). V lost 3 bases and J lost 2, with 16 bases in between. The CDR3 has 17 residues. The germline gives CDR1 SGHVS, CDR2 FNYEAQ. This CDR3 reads CASSLPRQAPNTGELFF. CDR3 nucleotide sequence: TGTGCCAGCAGCTTGCCAAGACAGGCCCCAAACACCGGGGAGCTGTTTTTT.

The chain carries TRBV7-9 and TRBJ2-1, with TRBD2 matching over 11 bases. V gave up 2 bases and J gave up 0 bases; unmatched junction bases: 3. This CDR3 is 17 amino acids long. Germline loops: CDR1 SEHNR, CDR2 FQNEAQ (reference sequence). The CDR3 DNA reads TGTGCCAGCAGCTTAACTAGCGGGAGCCGCTCCTACAATGAGCAGTTCTTC. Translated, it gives CASSLTSGSRSYNEQFF.

CDR3 nucleotides: TGTGCCAGCAGGGTTACGACAGGCATTGCCGGGGAGCTGTTTTTT. The encoded protein is CASRVTTGIAGELFF. The chain couples TRBV21-1 to TRBJ2-2; TRBD1 is the table's D call, not checked against the DNA. TRBV21-1 is reported as a pseudogene. The CDR3 runs 15 residues.

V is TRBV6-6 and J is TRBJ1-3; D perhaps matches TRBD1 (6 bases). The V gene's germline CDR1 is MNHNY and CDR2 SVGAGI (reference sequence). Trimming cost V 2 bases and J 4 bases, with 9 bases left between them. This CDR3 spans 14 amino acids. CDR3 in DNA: TGTGCCAGCAGTTACCAAGGACAGGGAAACACCATATATTTT. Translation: CASSYQGQGNTIYF.

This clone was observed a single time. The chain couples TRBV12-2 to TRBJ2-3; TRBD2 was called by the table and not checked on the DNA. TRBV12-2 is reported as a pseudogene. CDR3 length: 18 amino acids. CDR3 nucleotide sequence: TGTGCAAGTCGTTTCGCCGGGACTAGCGGGAGGAAGGGGGATACGCAGTATTTT. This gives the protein CASRFAGTSGRKGDTQYF.

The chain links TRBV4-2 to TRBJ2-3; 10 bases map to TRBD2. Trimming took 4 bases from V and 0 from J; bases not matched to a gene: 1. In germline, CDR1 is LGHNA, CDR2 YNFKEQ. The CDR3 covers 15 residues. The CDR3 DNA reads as TGTGCCAGCAGCCTGACTAGCGGGAGCACAGATACGCAGTATTTT. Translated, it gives CASSLTSGSTDTQYF.

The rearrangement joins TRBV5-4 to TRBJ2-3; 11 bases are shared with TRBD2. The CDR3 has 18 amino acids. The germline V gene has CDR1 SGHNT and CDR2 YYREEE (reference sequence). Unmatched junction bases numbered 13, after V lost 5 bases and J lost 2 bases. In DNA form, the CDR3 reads TGTGCCAGCAGATATTTCCGGGGGACTAGCGGTTACACAGATACGCAGTATTTT. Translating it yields CASRYFRGTSGYTDTQYF.

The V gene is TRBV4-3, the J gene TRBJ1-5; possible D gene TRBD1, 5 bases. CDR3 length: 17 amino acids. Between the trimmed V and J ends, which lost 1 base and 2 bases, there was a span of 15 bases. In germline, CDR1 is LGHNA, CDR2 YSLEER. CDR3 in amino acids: CASSQGGAGEGNQPQHF. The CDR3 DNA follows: TGCGCCAGCAGCCAAGGTGGGGCGGGGGAAGGCAATCAGCCCCAGCATTTT.

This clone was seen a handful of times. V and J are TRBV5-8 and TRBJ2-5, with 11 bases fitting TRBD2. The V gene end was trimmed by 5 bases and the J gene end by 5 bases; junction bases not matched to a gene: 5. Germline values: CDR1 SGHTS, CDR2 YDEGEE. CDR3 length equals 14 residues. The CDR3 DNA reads TGTGCCAGCAGACTAGCGGGAGATGGCGAGACCCAGTACTTC. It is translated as CASRLAGDGETQYF.

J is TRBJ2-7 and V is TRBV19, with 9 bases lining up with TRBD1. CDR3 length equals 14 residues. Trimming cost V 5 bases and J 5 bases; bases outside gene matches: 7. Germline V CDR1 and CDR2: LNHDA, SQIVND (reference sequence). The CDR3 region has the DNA TGTGCCAGTAGTTGGGACAGGGTAGATGACGAGCAGTACTTC. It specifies CASSWDRVDDEQYF.

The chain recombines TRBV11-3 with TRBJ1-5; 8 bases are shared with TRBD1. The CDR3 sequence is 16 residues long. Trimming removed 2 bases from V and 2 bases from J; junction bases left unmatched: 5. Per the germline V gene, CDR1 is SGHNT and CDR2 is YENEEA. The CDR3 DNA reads TGTGCCAGCAGCTTATCCGGACAGGGCGGCAATCAGCCCCAGCATTTT. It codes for CASSLSGQGGNQPQHF.